This T cell receptor beta chain emerged from a study of cytomegalovirus exposure and HLA in healthy donors. Study details: HLA-typed donors were the source of 86 million or so unique TCRs held in an early data release. Study-wide results and caveats: The availability of immune exposure information extended only to CMV serostatus.

PCR amplification relied on 60 Vbeta primers (plus 13 Jbeta primers). Authors' processing steps: Among the unique TCR beta chains that a later analysis counted, about 79 million in all, 9.5 million to 12 million were shared. Assay: immunoSEQ multiplex PCR; the TCRdb copy retains only in-frame clones and omits some. The V and J calls and clone size come from that table; D and trimming were worked out from the DNA. The top ten clones hold around 5% of a sample with around 97,000 clones, around 9.6% of them seen once. This clone was seen a handful of times. Its antigen is not identified. V was pared by 0 bases and J by 0 bases, with 11 bases of the junction left unmatched. The germline gives CDR1 SGHTA, CDR2 FQGNSA. The CDR3 is made up of 19 amino acids.

The clonotype comes from a man in his fifties in good health and CMV-seropositive. The sample taken for sequencing was PBMCs. This rearrangement joins TRBV7-2 to TRBJ2-7; 10 bases match TRBD2. CDR3 nucleotides: TGTGCCAGCAGCTTAGCGAAAGGTTACGCTAGCGGGAGCTCCTACGAGCAGTACTTC. This codes for CASSLAKGYASGSSYEQYF.